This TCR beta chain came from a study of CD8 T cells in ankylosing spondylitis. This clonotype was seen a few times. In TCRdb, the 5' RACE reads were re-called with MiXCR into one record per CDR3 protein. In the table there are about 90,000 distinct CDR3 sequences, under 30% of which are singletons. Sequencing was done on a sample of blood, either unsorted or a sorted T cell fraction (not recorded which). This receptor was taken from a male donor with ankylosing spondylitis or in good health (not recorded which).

CDR3 sequence reads: CASSPGLAGAKETQYF. In nucleotides, the CDR3 is TGCGCCAGCAGCCCCGGACTAGCGGGGGCCAAAGAGACCCAGTACTTC. The rearrangement joins TRBV5-1 to TRBJ2-5; 13 bases map to TRBD2. Germline CDR1 SGHRS, CDR2 YFSETQ. This CDR3 has 16 amino acids. Trimming at V came to 4 bases and at J to 3 bases, leaving 6 bases not matched to a gene.